This TCR beta chain appears in the sequencing data of a study of blood T cell repertoires in COVID-19. Study at large: T cells, B-cell-depleted T cells, or PBMCs provided the cDNA or gDNA that served as material.

Points on this clone: Other DNA sequences within the sample encode an identical CDR3.

Authors' methods: Amplified reference gene primers provided the basis for estimating nucleated cell counts. Clones were sequenced by immunoSEQ multiplex PCR, and TCRdb holds only the in-frame ones, with some missing. V and J calls and clone size are those listed in that table; D and trimming were worked out from the DNA. This sample has approximately 170,000 clones; about nine tenths occur once, and the top ten carry less than 0.85%. Those who participated ranged in age from roughly 18 to 95 years and resided in about two dozen US areas. V was cut by 2 bases and J by 0 bases, with 8 bases left in between. The germline CDR1 and CDR2 sequences are SGHAT and FQNNGV. The CDR3 consists of 15 residues.

Sequencing was carried out using PBMCs or T cells enriched from blood (not recorded which). The TCR sequence derives from a woman aged 18-29 years who had recovered from COVID-19. J is TRBJ2-1 and V is TRBV11-2; maybe TRBD2 (5 bases). CDR3 region: CASSLSGSSYNEQFF. In nucleotides, the CDR3 is TGTGCCAGCAGCTTAAGCGGTAGCTCCTACAATGAGCAGTTCTTC.